These 2 T cell receptor delta chains were all obtained from the same sample, sequenced in a study of gamma-delta T cells after stem cell transplantation. TCRdb fed the RT-PCR reads to CATT. This repertoire shows around 1,600 delta-chain clones, under 6% found once; its top ten account for roughly half. The sample comprised gamma-delta T cells. The receptors were gathered from a human donor. It is not recorded whose cells these are; they may come from a transplant donor.

A few counts support this clone. The TCRdb record carries a much larger clone's protein, which differs from this DNA's translation at residue 11; a read error is the likely cause, and the protein listed here is the DNA translation. V gene TRDV2 combines with J gene TRDJ1, with TRDD3 matching 8 bases. V shed 0 bases, J shed 4 bases, and the junction held 15 bases outside the gene matches. The length of the CDR3 is 18 residues. The V gene's germline CDR1 is GEAIGNYY and CDR2 EKD. CDR3 bases: TGTGCCTGTGACACCGTCGCTGGGGGAACTCGTCGGGGCGATAAACTCATCTTT. It is translated as CACDTVAGGTRRGDKLIF.

In this sample, this clone turned up once. One junction end disagrees with the germline gene, perhaps due to a read error. The chain couples TRDV2 to TRDJ1; 10 nucleotides match TRDD3. The J gene is absent in TCRdb and was assigned here via DNA matching to germline. CDR1 and CDR2 (germline): GEAIGNYY, EKD. CDR3 length: 20 amino acids. The CDR3 DNA sequence: TGTGCCTATGACCACAGTACTACGTCAATGGGGGATACAGGGGCCGATAAACTCATCTTT. This translates into CAYDHSTTSMGDTGADKLIF.